Presented here are 13 T cell receptor beta chains from one specimen sequenced in a study of T cell responses to AZD1222 COVID-19 vaccine. Here immunoSEQ multiplex PCR was the method, and the copy in TCRdb shows in-frame clones only, minus some. The sample shows more than 95,000 clones, about 89% of them seen only once. The sample here was peripheral blood, taken on day 0 of AZD1222 vaccination. These receptors were collected from an adult in good health.

The chain uses TRBV7-7 and TRBJ2-2, with D possibly being TRBD1 (5 bases). Germline loops: CDR1 SSHAT, CDR2 FNYEAQ (reference sequence). Trimming shortened V by 0 bases and J by 6 bases, and 5 bases separated the two germline ends. The CDR3 is 13 residues long. CDR3 protein: CASSLAGAGELFF. The CDR3 nucleotides read TGTGCCAGCAGCTTAGCAGGGGCCGGGGAGCTGTTTTTT.

The sample holds one count of this clone. This sequence joins TRBV12-3 or TRBV12-4 and TRBJ1-6; D might be TRBD1 (5 bases). Trimming removed 3 bases at V and 10 bases at J, with 10 bases between. The CDR3 loop spans 13 amino acids. CDR3 residues: CASSFDGASPLHF. Written as DNA, the CDR3 is TGTGCCAGCAGTTTCGACGGGGCCTCACCCCTCCACTTT.

The chain carries TRBV5-1 and TRBJ2-3; D possibly corresponds to TRBD2 (6 bases). Per germline, CDR1 SGHRS and CDR2 YFSETQ. Trimming took 1 base from V and 0 from J, leaving 9 bases between them. This CDR3 has 15 amino acids. For the CDR3, the DNA is TGCGCCAGCAGCTTGATCGGGGGAAGCACAGATACGCAGTATTTT. Its protein is CASSLIGGSTDTQYF. The whole variable domain, filled in from reference TRBV5-1 and TRBJ2-3, reads KAGVTQTPRYLIKTRGQQVTLSCSPISGHRSVSWYQQTPGQGLQFLFEYFSETQRNKGNFPGRFSGRQFSNSRSEMNVSTLELGDSALYLCASSLIGGSTDTQYFGPGTRLTVL.

The J gene is TRBJ1-2, the V gene TRBV30; unclear D gene. V lost 4 bases, J lost 6 bases, and 15 bases lay in between. This CDR3 has 13 amino acids. Germline CDR1 is GTSNPN and CDR2 is SVGIG (reference sequence). CDR3 residues: CAWTNLPDDGYTF. As DNA, the CDR3 is TGTGCCTGGACTAATCTACCAGACGATGGCTACACCTTC.

The chain employs TRBV3-1 (or the pseudogene TRBV3-2) and TRBJ1-1; D is undetermined. Deletions cut 2 bases from V and 2 bases from J, with 9 bases between. The germline gives CDR1 LGHDT, CDR2 YNNKEL (reference sequence). The length of the CDR3 is 14 residues. CDR3: CASSQYPVNTEAFF. DNA of the CDR3: TGTGCCAGCAGCCAATACCCGGTAAACACTGAAGCTTTCTTT.

The chain has TRBV3-1 (or the pseudogene TRBV3-2) and TRBJ2-1, with 9 bases lining up with TRBD1. The CDR3 has 14 residues. CDR1 and CDR2 from the germline V gene are LGHDT and YNNKEL (reference sequence). Losses at the gene ends were 4 bases for V and 7 bases for J; bases not matched to a gene: 5. The CDR3 here is CASSPGQGGNEQFF. CDR3 nucleotides: TGTGCCAGCAGCCCGGGACAGGGTGGGAATGAGCAGTTCTTC.

This rearrangement joins TRBV28 to TRBJ2-7; D is undetermined. CDR3 length: 12 amino acids. The germline V gene has CDR1 MDHEN and CDR2 SYDVKM. Between the trimmed V and J ends, which lost 5 bases and 10 bases, there was a span of 15 bases. The CDR3 DNA is TGTGCCAGCAGTAGAGGACGGTTCGAACAGTACTTC. Translation gives CASSRGRFEQYF.

This rearrangement joins TRBV11-3 to TRBJ2-1; 8 bases map to TRBD2. The junction had 5 bases not matched to a gene; V was cut back by 0 bases and J by 4 bases. Germline V gives CDR1 SGHNT, CDR2 YENEEA. This CDR3 region has 16 residues. The DNA of the CDR3 is TGTGCCAGCAGCTTAGAAGGTAGCGGGGTTTACAATGAGCAGTTCTTC. Encoded protein: CASSLEGSGVYNEQFF.

This clone was recorded only once. This chain links TRBV20-1 with TRBJ1-2; no clear D gene. The CDR3 is made up of 11 amino acids. Germline values: CDR1 DFQATT, CDR2 SNEGSKA (reference sequence). Trimming left V 3 bases short and J 7 bases short, with 9 bases between. The DNA of the CDR3 is TGCAGTGCTAGTATTCTACGTGGCTACACCTTC. Residues: CSASILRGYTF.

This clone was picked up one time. CDR3 protein: CAISLGGGNEQFF. In DNA, the CDR3 is TGTGCCATCAGTCTAGGGGGAGGGAATGAGCAGTTCTTC. This chain links TRBV10-3 with TRBJ2-1; possible D gene TRBD2, 7 bases. Between the trimmed V and J ends, which lost 5 bases and 7 bases, there was a span of 12 bases. Germline-derived CDR1 and CDR2 are ENHRY and SYGVKD. This CDR3 contains 13 residues.

The chain recombines TRBV3-1 (or the pseudogene TRBV3-2) with TRBJ1-5; TRBD1 is a possible D gene (6 bases). CDR1 is LGHDT, CDR2 YNNKEL, per germline (reference sequence). The CDR3 has 16 amino acids. Between the trimmed V and J ends, which lost 3 bases and 5 bases, there was a span of 17 bases. The CDR3 spells CASSQGVGTTDQPQHF. The CDR3 DNA sequence: TGTGCCAGCAGCCAGGGCGTCGGGACAACCGATCAGCCCCAGCATTTT.

This chain links TRBV6-5 with TRBJ2-2; 11 nucleotides line up with TRBD1. Germline V gene data show CDR1 as MNHEY and CDR2 as SVGAGI. The CDR3 runs to 15 residues. V shed 9 bases, J shed 6 bases, and the junction held 9 bases outside the gene matches. The DNA of the CDR3 is TGTGCCAGTAGAGGTGGGACAGGGGGTTCCGGGGAGCTGTTTTTT. This translates into CASRGGTGGSGELFF.

This chain uses TRBV25-1 with TRBJ2-7; 13 bases match TRBD2. The ends lost 6 bases at V and 6 bases at J; junction bases unmatched: 14. The germline V gene has CDR1 MGHDK and CDR2 SYGVNS. The CDR3 totals 17 residues. The CDR3 sequence: CASSDRIGLAGVGEQYF. In DNA, the CDR3 is TGTGCCAGCAGCGACAGGATAGGACTAGCGGGAGTTGGCGAGCAGTACTTC.